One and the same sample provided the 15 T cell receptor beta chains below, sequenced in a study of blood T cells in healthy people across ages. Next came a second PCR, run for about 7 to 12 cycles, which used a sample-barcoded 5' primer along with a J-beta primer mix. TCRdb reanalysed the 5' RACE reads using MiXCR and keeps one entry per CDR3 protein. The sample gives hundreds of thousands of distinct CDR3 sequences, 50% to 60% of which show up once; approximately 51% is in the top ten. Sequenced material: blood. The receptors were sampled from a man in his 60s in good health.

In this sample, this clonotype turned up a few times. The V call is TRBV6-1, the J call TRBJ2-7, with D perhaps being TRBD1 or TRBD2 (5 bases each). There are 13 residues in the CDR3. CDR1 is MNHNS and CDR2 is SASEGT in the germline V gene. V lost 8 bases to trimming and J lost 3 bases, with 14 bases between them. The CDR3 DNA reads TGTGCCAGCCGAGTCCGGGACGGCTACGAGCAGTACTTC. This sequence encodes CASRVRDGYEQYF.

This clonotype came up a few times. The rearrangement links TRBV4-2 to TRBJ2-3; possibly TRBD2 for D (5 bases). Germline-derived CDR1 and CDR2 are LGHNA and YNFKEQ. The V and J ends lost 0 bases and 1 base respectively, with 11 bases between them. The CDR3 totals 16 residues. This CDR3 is CASSQDMRAGTDTQYF. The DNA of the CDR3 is TGTGCCAGCAGCCAAGATATGCGGGCGGGCACAGATACGCAGTATTTT.

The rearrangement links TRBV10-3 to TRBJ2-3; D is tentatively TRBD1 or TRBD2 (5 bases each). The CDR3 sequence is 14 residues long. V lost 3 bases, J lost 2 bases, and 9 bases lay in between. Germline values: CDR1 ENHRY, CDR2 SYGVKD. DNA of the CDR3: TGTGCCATCAGTGACTCGGGGACCACAGATACGCAGTATTTT. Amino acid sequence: CAISDSGTTDTQYF.

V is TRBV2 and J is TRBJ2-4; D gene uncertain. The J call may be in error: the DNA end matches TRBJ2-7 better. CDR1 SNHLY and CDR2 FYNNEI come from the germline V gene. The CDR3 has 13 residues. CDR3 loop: CASWVKGSHEQYF. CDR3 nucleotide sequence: TGTGCCAGCTGGGTGAAAGGGTCCCACGAGCAGTACTTC.

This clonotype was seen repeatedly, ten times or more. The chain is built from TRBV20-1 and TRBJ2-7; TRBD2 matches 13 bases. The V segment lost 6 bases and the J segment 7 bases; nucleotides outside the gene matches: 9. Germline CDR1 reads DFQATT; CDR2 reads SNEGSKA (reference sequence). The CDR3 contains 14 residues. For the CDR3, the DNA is TGCAGTGCCCCCGGGACTAGCGGGGTTCGGGAGCAGTACTTC. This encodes CSAPGTSGVREQYF.

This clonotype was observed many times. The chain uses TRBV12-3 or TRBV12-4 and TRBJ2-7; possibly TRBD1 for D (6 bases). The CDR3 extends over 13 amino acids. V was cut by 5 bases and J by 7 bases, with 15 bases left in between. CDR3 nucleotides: TGTGCCAGCAGTCCCACAGGGTCTCGAGAGCAGTACTTC. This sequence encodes CASSPTGSREQYF.

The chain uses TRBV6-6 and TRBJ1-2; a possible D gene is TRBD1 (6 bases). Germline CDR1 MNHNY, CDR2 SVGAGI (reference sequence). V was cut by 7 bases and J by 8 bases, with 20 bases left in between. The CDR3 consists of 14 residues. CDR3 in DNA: TGTGCCAGCAACCACCAGGAAGGGGGAGGAGGCTACACCTTC. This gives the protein CASNHQEGGGGYTF.

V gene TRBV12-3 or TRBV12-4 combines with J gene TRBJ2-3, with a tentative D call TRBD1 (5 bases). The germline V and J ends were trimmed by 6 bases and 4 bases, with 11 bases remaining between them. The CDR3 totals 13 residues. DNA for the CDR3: TGTGCCAGCAGCACCCAGGGCGCAGATACGCAGTATTTT. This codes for CASSTQGADTQYF.

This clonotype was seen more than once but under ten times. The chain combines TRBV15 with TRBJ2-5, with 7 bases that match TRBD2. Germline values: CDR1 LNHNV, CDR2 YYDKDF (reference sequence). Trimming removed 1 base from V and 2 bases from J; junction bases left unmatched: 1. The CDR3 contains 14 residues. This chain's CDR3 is CATSRGGGQETQYF. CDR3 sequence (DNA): TGTGCCACCAGCAGAGGGGGAGGGCAAGAGACCCAGTACTTC.

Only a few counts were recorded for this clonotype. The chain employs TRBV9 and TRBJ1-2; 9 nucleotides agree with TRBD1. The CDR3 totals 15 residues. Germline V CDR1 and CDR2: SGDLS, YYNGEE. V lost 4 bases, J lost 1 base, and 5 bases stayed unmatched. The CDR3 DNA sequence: TGTGCCAGCAGCCCTCGGGACAGGGTTAACTATGGCTACACCTTC. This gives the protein CASSPRDRVNYGYTF. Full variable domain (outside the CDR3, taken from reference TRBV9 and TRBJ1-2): DSGVTQTPKHLITATGQRVTLRCSPRSGDLSVYWYQQSLDQGLQFLIQYYNGEERAKGNILERFSAQQFPDLHSELNLSSLELGDSALYFCASSPRDRVNYGYTFGSGTRLTVV.

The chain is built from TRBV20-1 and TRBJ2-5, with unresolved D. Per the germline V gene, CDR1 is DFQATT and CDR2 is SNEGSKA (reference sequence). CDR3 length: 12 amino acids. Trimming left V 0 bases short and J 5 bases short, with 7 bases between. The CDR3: CSARDGRETQYF. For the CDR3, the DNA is TGCAGTGCTAGAGATGGGCGGGAGACCCAGTACTTC.

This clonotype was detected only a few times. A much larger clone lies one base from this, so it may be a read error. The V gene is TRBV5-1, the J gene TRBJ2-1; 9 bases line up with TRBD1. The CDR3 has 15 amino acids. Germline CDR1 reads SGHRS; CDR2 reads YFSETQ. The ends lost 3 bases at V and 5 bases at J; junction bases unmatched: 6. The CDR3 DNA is TGCGCCAGCAGCTGGGACAGGGAGATCCACAATGAGCAGTTCTTC. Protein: CASSWDREIHNEQFF.

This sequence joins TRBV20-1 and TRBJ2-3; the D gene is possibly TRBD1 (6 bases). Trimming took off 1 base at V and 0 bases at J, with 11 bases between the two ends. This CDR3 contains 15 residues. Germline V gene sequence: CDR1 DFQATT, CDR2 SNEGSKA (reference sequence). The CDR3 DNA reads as TGCAGTGCTAGAGGGCCAGGGGTGAGCACAGATACGCAGTATTTT. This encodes CSARGPGVSTDTQYF.

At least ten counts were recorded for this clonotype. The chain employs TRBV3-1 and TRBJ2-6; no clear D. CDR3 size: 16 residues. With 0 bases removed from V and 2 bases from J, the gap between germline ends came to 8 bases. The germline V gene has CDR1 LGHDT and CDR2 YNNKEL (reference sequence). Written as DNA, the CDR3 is TGTGCCAGCAGCCAAGAACGGTCAGCTGGGGCCAACGTCCTGACTTTC. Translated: CASSQERSAGANVLTF.

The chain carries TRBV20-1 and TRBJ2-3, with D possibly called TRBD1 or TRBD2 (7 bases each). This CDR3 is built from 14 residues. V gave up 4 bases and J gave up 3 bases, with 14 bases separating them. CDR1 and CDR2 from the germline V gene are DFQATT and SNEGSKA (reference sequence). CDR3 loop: CSAIGRGGTDTQYF. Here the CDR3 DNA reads TGCAGTGCTATAGGCAGGGGGGGAACAGATACGCAGTATTTT.